A single sample gave rise to the 5 T cell receptor beta chains below, sequenced in a study of blood T cells in healthy people across ages. Primed by a sample-barcoded 5' primer and a J-beta primer mix, a second PCR proceeded for about 7 to 12 cycles. TCRdb independently ran MiXCR on the 5' RACE reads; one entry per CDR3 protein. The sample lists 800,000 to 950,000 distinct CDR3 sequences; 29% were seen once. This sample was also put to use in a study of T cells of mothers and their children.

Sequenced: blood. All receptors come from a woman aged 40-49 years in good health.

This clonotype was observed a handful of times. The chain uses TRBV21-1 and TRBJ1-2; whether TRBD1, the table's D call, matches the DNA was not checked. TRBV21-1 is termed a pseudogene. This CDR3 contains 20 residues. The DNA of the CDR3 is TGTGCCAGCAGCAAATCGCCCATCTGTCGCAGTCGGAAGGAAGGCTATGGCTACACCTTC. Its protein is CASSKSPICRSRKEGYGYTF.

This chain uses TRBV5-1 with TRBJ1-2, with D possibly being TRBD1 (6 bases). The germline V and J ends were trimmed by 3 bases and 8 bases, with 20 bases remaining between them. Germline lookup yields CDR1 SGHRS and CDR2 YFSETQ. This CDR3 has 15 amino acids. In nucleotides, the CDR3 is TGCGCCAGCAGCTCGAGGGACACTTCTGCGGGAGGCTACACCTTC. It translates to CASSSRDTSAGGYTF.

The V call is TRBV28, the J call TRBJ2-7, with TRBD2 identical over 9 bases. Germline V gene sequence: CDR1 MDHEN, CDR2 SYDVKM. V lost 4 bases to trimming and J lost 7 bases; unmatched junction nucleotides: 5. The CDR3 extends over 13 amino acids. CDR3 DNA: TGTGCCAGCAGTTGGGATAGCGGGAGAGAGCAGTACTTC. It is translated as CASSWDSGREQYF.

This clonotype was detected only a few times. The chain employs TRBV5-1 and TRBJ1-1, with D perhaps TRBD1 (6 bases). Germline CDR1 reads SGHRS; CDR2 reads YFSETQ. This CDR3 has 17 residues. V was trimmed by 4 bases and J by 0 bases, leaving 19 bases between them. CDR3 coding DNA: TGCGCCAGCAGCCCACTCGGGGGACATTCGATGAACACTGAAGCTTTCTTT. Amino acid sequence: CASSPLGGHSMNTEAFF.

In regard to this clonotype: This sequence may be a read error, since a much larger clone differs from it by one base. This chain links TRBV27 with TRBJ2-7; TRBD2 matches at 13 bases. The CDR3 spans 16 residues. Germline V lookup: CDR1 MNHEY, CDR2 SMNVEV (reference sequence). This CDR3 is CAGSARLAGGLYEQYF. For the CDR3, the DNA is TGTGCCGGCAGTGCCCGACTAGCGGGGGGACTCTACGAGCAGTACTTC.